Below are 23 T cell receptor beta chains sequenced from a single sample in a study of cytomegalovirus exposure and HLA in healthy donors. The PCR had 60 Vbeta and 13 Jbeta primers. Measured with immunoSEQ multiplex PCR; TCRdb has only the in-frame clones, and not every one. The sample data list 150,000 to 200,000 clones. Sequencing was performed on PBMCs. The source is a young man in good health and CMV-seronegative.

The rearrangement links TRBV7-8 to TRBJ2-7; 9 bases map to TRBD1. J gave up 5 bases and V 4 bases, and 6 bases lay outside the gene matches. This CDR3 region has 14 residues. Looked up from germline, CDR1 is SGHVS and CDR2 is FQNEAQ. For the CDR3, the DNA is TGTGCCAGCAGCTACCGGGACAGGGCGGACGAGCAGTACTTC. It yields the protein CASSYRDRADEQYF.

V gene TRBV30 combines with J gene TRBJ2-5; maybe TRBD1 (6 bases). Trimming shortened V by 5 bases and J by 4 bases, and 14 bases separated the two germline ends. Germline loops: CDR1 GTSNPN, CDR2 SVGIG (reference sequence). CDR3 length: 13 residues. The CDR3 loop reads CAWGKGGRETQYF. The CDR3 DNA sequence: TGTGCCTGGGGTAAAGGGGGACGAGAGACCCAGTACTTC. Full variable domain (missing parts from reference TRBV30 and TRBJ2-5): SQTIHQWPATLVQPVGSPLSLECTVEGTSNPNLYWYRQAAGRGLQLLFYSVGIGQISSEVPQNLSASRPQDRQFILSSKKLLLSDSGFYLCAWGKGGRETQYFGPGTRLLVL.

V and J are TRBV12-5 and TRBJ1-3; D uncertain. This CDR3 is 16 amino acids long. Germline V gene lookup returns CDR1 LGHNT and CDR2 FRNRAP. V lost 0 bases and J 0 bases, leaving 9 bases between the germline ends. The CDR3 is CASGLVFAGSGNTIYF. The DNA for the CDR3 is TGTGCTAGTGGTTTGGTATTTGCAGGCTCTGGAAACACCATATATTTT.

The chain has TRBV30 and TRBJ2-1; 12 nucleotides align to TRBD2. V was pared by 5 bases and J by 0 bases, with 8 bases of the junction left unmatched. CDR3 length: 17 residues. Germline CDR1 reads GTSNPN; CDR2 reads SVGIG (reference sequence). In DNA, the CDR3 is TGTGCCTGGCAAACTACTAGCGGGAGGCACTCCTACAATGAGCAGTTCTTC. Amino acids: CAWQTTSGRHSYNEQFF.

CDR3 nucleotide sequence: TGTGCCAGCTCACCACCGGAGAAGGACAGGGGTTGGACTGAAGCTTTCTTT. Translated, it gives CASSPPEKDRGWTEAFF. The rearrangement links TRBV18 to TRBJ1-1; 9 bases map to TRBD1. This CDR3 has 17 amino acids. V lost 0 bases and J lost 5; bases outside the gene matches: 10. Germline assignment: CDR1 KGHSH and CDR2 LQKENI.

J is TRBJ1-5 and V is TRBV6-5, with a possible D match to TRBD1 (6 bases). This CDR3 region has 15 residues. Deletions cut 0 bases from V and 7 bases from J, with 13 bases between. Germline assignment: CDR1 MNHEY and CDR2 SVGAGI. This CDR3 is CASSYSGQRGQPQHF. As DNA, the CDR3 is TGTGCCAGCAGTTACTCCGGACAGCGTGGGCAGCCCCAGCATTTT.

The chain joins TRBV11-2 to TRBJ2-5; 14 bases fit TRBD2. The J call may be in error: the DNA end matches TRBJ2-7 better. Germline V lookup: CDR1 SGHAT, CDR2 FQNNGV. The CDR3 contains 14 residues. The CDR3 coding sequence is TGTGCCAGCAGGCCGGGACTAGCGGGAGTCGAGCAGTACTTC. Protein sequence: CASRPGLAGVEQYF.

This sequence joins TRBV10-3 and TRBJ1-1; D possibly corresponds to TRBD1 (5 bases). Germline CDR1 ENHRY, CDR2 SYGVKD. The V end was cut by 7 bases, the J end by 2 bases, with 8 bases between. The CDR3 consists of 12 residues. This CDR3 is CAINGANTEAFF. The CDR3 coding sequence is TGTGCCATCAATGGGGCCAACACTGAAGCTTTCTTT.

The genes are TRBV2 and TRBJ2-7; 7 positions agree with TRBD1. Germline V gene lookup returns CDR1 SNHLY and CDR2 FYNNEI. The trim removed 7 bases at V and 4 bases at J, leaving 7 bases unmatched. The CDR3 totals 13 residues. In DNA form, the CDR3 reads TGTGCCAGCAAAGTTAGGGGGCTGTACGAGCAGTACTTC. It yields the protein CASKVRGLYEQYF.

The V gene is TRBV18, the J gene TRBJ1-5, with D maybe TRBD1 (6 bases). V was cut by 5 bases and J by 6 bases, with 11 bases left in between. The germline V gene has CDR1 KGHSH and CDR2 LQKENI. The CDR3 has 13 residues. The CDR3 loop is CASSSTQGQPQHF. CDR3 DNA sequence: TGTGCCAGCTCATCAACACAGGGTCAGCCCCAGCATTTT.

This chain connects TRBV18 to TRBJ2-3, with D possibly being TRBD2 (5 bases). V was shortened by 5 bases and J by 6 bases, with 18 bases between the two germline ends. This CDR3 is 15 amino acids long. Per the germline V gene, CDR1 is KGHSH and CDR2 is LQKENI. Written as DNA, the CDR3 is TGTGCCAGCTCAACCACTCGGGGTGGAGTGGATACGCAGTATTTT. This translates into CASSTTRGGVDTQYF.

The chain joins TRBV6-6 to TRBJ2-5; 7 nucleotides agree with TRBD1. The junction had 7 bases not matched to a gene; V was cut back by 4 bases and J by 5 bases. CDR3 length equals 14 residues. Per the germline V gene, CDR1 is MNHNY and CDR2 is SVGAGI (reference sequence). CDR3 nucleotides: TGTGCCAGCAGTTTTGACAGGGTGGGCGAGACCCAGTACTTC. Encoded protein: CASSFDRVGETQYF.

The CDR3 protein is CASSFVTGEAGELFF. The CDR3 nucleotides read TGCGCCAGCAGTTTCGTCACAGGGGAGGCCGGGGAGCTGTTTTTT. The chain is built from TRBV5-1 and TRBJ2-2; tentative D call: TRBD1 (7 bases). V lost 5 bases to trimming and J lost 6 bases, with 17 bases between them. Germline CDR1 is SGHRS and CDR2 is YFSETQ. The CDR3 has 15 residues.

V is TRBV19 and J is TRBJ1-2; D gene ambiguous. This CDR3 is 13 amino acids long. Trimming took off 5 bases at V and 8 bases at J, with 15 bases between the two ends. In germline, CDR1 is LNHDA, CDR2 SQIVND (reference sequence). In nucleotides, the CDR3 is TGTGCCAGTAGTCCCCAAGTGAAGAGCGGCTACACCTTC. Encoded protein: CASSPQVKSGYTF.

The chain carries TRBV6-6 and TRBJ2-1; weak D call: TRBD2 (6 bases). CDR1 MNHNY and CDR2 SVGAGI come from the germline V gene (reference sequence). V lost 6 bases, J lost 8 bases, and 11 bases lay in between. This CDR3 region has 12 residues. Here the CDR3 DNA reads TGTGCCAGCAGCAGACTAGGGGATGAGCAGTTCTTC. Translating gives CASSRLGDEQFF.

This chain joins TRBV5-6 and TRBJ2-1; TRBD1 might be the D (5 bases). The V gene's germline CDR1 is SGHDT and CDR2 YYEEEE. The germline V and J ends were trimmed by 0 bases and 9 bases, with 13 bases remaining between them. The CDR3 has 14 amino acids. As DNA, the CDR3 is TGTGCCAGCAGCTTGGGGCAGGGAATCAGTGAGCAGTTCTTC. Translating it yields CASSLGQGISEQFF.

The rearrangement joins TRBV11-2 to TRBJ2-7; tentative D call: TRBD2 (6 bases). Germline-derived CDR1 and CDR2 are SGHAT and FQNNGV. Trimming stripped 0 bases from V and 1 base from J, with 10 bases between. The CDR3 length is 15 residues. The CDR3 bases are TGTGCCAGCAGCTTAGATTTGGGGGGATCCTACGAGCAGTACTTC. Amino acid sequence: CASSLDLGGSYEQYF.

The J gene is TRBJ2-1, the V gene TRBV15, with 8 bases aligning to TRBD2. In germline, CDR1 is LNHNV, CDR2 YYDKDF (reference sequence). Trimming at V came to 2 bases and at J to 4 bases, leaving 4 bases not matched to a gene. The CDR3 is 15 residues long. The CDR3 bases are TGTGCCACCAGCAGAAGCGGGAGTCTGTACAATGAGCAGTTCTTC. Its translation: CATSRSGSLYNEQFF.

The CDR3 spells CAISTGTSGRASSYEQYF. The CDR3 DNA is TGTGCCATCAGTACTGGGACTAGCGGGAGGGCAAGCTCCTACGAGCAGTACTTC. This rearrangement joins TRBV10-3 to TRBJ2-7; 16 nucleotides line up with TRBD2. The germline V gene encodes CDR1 ENHRY and CDR2 SYGVKD. The CDR3 consists of 18 residues. Unmatched junction bases numbered 7, after V lost 5 bases and J lost 0 bases.

The V call is TRBV6-5, the J call TRBJ2-7, with 8 bases aligning to TRBD1. The CDR3 totals 13 residues. V shed 4 bases, J shed 2 bases, and the junction held 1 base outside the gene matches. CDR1 and CDR2 from the germline V gene are MNHEY and SVGAGI. The CDR3 sequence: CASSWTGPYEQYF. The CDR3 nucleotides read TGTGCCAGCAGTTGGACAGGGCCCTACGAGCAGTACTTC.

This sequence joins TRBV19 and TRBJ1-2; D is possibly TRBD1 (6 bases). CDR1 is LNHDA and CDR2 is SQIVND in the germline V gene (reference sequence). This CDR3 contains 14 residues. V lost 7 bases and J lost 7, with 19 bases in between. The CDR3 bases are TGTGCCAGTACCCTACCTGGACAGCCCTCTGGCTACACCTTC. Its protein product is CASTLPGQPSGYTF.

The J gene is TRBJ1-1, the V gene TRBV7-9; D unclear. Between the trimmed V and J ends, which lost 1 base and 1 base, there was a span of 7 bases. The length of the CDR3 is 14 residues. Germline V gene sequence: CDR1 SEHNR, CDR2 FQNEAQ (reference sequence). The CDR3 spells CASSLVSGNTEAFF. CDR3 sequence (DNA): TGTGCCAGCAGCTTAGTATCAGGGAACACTGAAGCTTTCTTT.

V and J are TRBV2 and TRBJ2-6; D is perhaps TRBD1 (5 bases). From germline, CDR1 is SNHLY and CDR2 FYNNEI. V was shortened by 1 base and J by 2 bases, with 6 bases between the two germline ends. The CDR3 is made up of 15 amino acids. CDR3 sequence: CASSEGGAGANVLTF. CDR3 DNA: TGTGCCAGCAGTGAAGGGGGCGCTGGGGCCAACGTCCTGACTTTC.